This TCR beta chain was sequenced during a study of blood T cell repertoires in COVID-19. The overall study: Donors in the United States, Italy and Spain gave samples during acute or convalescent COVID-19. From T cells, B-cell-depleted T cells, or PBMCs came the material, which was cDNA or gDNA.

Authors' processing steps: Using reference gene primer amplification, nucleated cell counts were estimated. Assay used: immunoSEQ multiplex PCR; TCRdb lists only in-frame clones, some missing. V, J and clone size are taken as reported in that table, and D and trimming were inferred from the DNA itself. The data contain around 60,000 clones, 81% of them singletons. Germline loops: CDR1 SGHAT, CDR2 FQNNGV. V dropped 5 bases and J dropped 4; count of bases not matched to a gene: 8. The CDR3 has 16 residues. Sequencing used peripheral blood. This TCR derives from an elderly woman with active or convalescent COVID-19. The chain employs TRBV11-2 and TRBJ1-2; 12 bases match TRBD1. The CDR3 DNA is TGTGCCAGCAGCGTAGGGACAGGGGGCGTCGGCTATGGCTACACCTTC. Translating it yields CASSVGTGGVGYGYTF.